This T cell receptor (beta chain) stems from a study of blood T cell repertoires in COVID-19. Germline CDR1 and CDR2: GTSNPN and SVGIG (reference sequence). V was shortened by 0 bases and J by 4 bases, with 6 bases between the two germline ends. The CDR3 has 13 amino acids. Authors' data handling: Estimation of nucleated cell counts was performed using reference gene primer amplification. Using immunoSEQ multiplex PCR, the repertoire was profiled, and TCRdb retains in-frame clones only, with some absent. That table is the source of V, J and clone size, and D and trimming were worked out from the DNA. This table has 390,000 or so clones, 75% to 90% appearing once.

This sequence originates from a woman in her thirties with active or convalescent COVID-19. The V call is TRBV30, the J call TRBJ2-2; the D is unclear. Sequenced sample: peripheral blood. The CDR3 DNA is TGTGCCTGGAGTGTACTATCCACCGGGGAGCTGTTTTTT. Translated: CAWSVLSTGELFF.